Reported below is one T cell receptor beta chain. The antigen is undetermined. V was clipped by 6 bases and J by 4 bases, with 10 bases between them. Germline V gene data show CDR1 as KGHSH and CDR2 as LQKENI. The CDR3 totals 13 residues. Though probably carrying unrecorded immune exposures, donors were nominally healthy at sampling. This sample was taken from a study of cytomegalovirus exposure and HLA in healthy donors. General study points: TCR beta chains numbering some 160 were designated cytomegalovirus-associated. TCR beta chain V- and J-gene trimming was linked, in a later analysis, to a missense variant in DCLRE1C.

Primers included in the PCR were 60 Vbeta and 13 Jbeta primers. Assay used: immunoSEQ multiplex PCR; TCRdb lists only in-frame clones, some missing. The data contain under 130,000 clones, around 70% of them singletons. This receptor was identified in a man aged 40-49 years in good health and CMV-seronegative. The sequencing input was PBMCs. V usage is TRBV18 and J usage is TRBJ2-1; no clear D gene. CDR3 loop: CASSVGTYNEQFF. CDR3 coding DNA: TGTGCCAGCTCTGTGGGCACATACAATGAGCAGTTCTTC.